The rows below give T cell receptor beta chains drawn from one sample of a study of T cell responses to AZD1222 COVID-19 vaccine. TCRdb's copy holds only in-frame clones and misses some; the assay was immunoSEQ multiplex PCR. In the table there are some 95,000 clones, around 86% of which are singletons. The sequencing here drew on peripheral blood, taken on day 0 of AZD1222 vaccination. Source of these receptors: an adult in good health. CDR3s include the opening cysteine and the closing phenylalanine or tryptophan. Each record gives: V gene, J gene, D gene, clone size, CDR3 protein, CDR3 DNA. A D gene is named only where the DNA matches it firmly. Clone size, where shown, is once, few, many, or a class for clones that have expanded.

TRBV29-1	TRBJ1-1	TRBD1	NA	CSVEAGQGGTEAFF	TGCAGCGTTGAAGCTGGGCAGGGGGGCACTGAAGCTTTCTTT
TRBV12-3/TRBV12-4	TRBJ1-1	NA	NA	CASSLLTNTEAFF	TGTGCCAGCAGTTTACTTACGAACACTGAAGCTTTCTTT
TRBV10-3	TRBJ2-7	NA	NA	CAIMNSYEQYF	TGTGCCATCATGAACAGCTACGAGCAGTACTTC
TRBV19	TRBJ1-5	TRBD1	NA	CASSTGTGGSNQPQHF	TGTGCCAGTAGTACTGGGACAGGGGGAAGCAATCAGCCCCAGCATTTT
TRBV4-3	TRBJ2-2	TRBD1	few	CASSPGQGANTGELFF	TGCGCCAGCAGCCCTGGACAGGGCGCGAACACCGGGGAGCTGTTTTTT
TRBV6-1	TRBJ1-6	TRBD1	once	CASSEASRGRSGKSPLHF	TGTGCCAGCAGTGAAGCGTCCAGGGGGCGTAGCGGTAAATCACCCCTCCACTTT
TRBV2	TRBJ1-5	TRBD1	once	CASRVGTGGSQPQHF	TGTGCCAGCAGGGTTGGGACAGGGGGCTCCCAGCCCCAGCATTTT
TRBV12-3/TRBV12-4	TRBJ1-5	NA	NA	CASSSDSHQPQHF	TGTGCCAGCAGTTCCGACAGTCATCAGCCCCAGCATTTT
TRBV24-1	TRBJ2-1	TRBD2	once	CATSTAGGRYNEQFF	TGTGCCACCAGTACAGCGGGAGGTAGATACAATGAGCAGTTCTTC
TRBV5-1	TRBJ2-5	NA	NA	CASSLARLLGETQYF	TGCGCCAGCAGCTTGGCCCGCTTGCTGGGGGAGACCCAGTACTTC